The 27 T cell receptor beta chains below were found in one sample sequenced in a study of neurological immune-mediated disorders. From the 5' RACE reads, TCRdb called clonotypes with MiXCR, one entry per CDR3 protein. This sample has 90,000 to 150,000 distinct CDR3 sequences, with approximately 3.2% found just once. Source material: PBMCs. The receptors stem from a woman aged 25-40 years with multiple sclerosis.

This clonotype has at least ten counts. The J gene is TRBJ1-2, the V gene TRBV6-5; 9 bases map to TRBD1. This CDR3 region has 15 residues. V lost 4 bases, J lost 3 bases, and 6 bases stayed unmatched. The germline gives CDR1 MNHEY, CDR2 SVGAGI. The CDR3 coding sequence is TGTGCCAGCAGTTCCCCCGGGACAGGGTACTATGGCTACACCTTC. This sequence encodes CASSSPGTGYYGYTF.

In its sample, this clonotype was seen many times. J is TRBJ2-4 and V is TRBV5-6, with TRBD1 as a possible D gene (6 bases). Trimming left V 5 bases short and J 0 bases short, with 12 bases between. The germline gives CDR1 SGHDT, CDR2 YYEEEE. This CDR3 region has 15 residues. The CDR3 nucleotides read TGTGCCAGCAGATTAACAGGGTTAGCCAAAAACATTCAGTACTTC. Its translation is CASRLTGLAKNIQYF.

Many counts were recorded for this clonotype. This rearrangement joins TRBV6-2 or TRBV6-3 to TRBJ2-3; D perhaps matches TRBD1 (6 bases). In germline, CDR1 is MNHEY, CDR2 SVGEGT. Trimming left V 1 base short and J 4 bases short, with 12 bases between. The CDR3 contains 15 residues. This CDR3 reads CASSYFITGSDTQYF. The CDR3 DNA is TGTGCCAGCAGTTACTTCATCACAGGGTCAGATACGCAGTATTTT.

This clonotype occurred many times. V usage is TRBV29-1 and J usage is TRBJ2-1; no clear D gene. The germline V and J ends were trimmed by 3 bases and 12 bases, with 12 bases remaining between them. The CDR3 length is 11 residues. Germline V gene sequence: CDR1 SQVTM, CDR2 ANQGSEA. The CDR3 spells CSVETGAGQFF. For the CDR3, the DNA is TGCAGCGTTGAGACGGGCGCCGGGCAGTTCTTC.

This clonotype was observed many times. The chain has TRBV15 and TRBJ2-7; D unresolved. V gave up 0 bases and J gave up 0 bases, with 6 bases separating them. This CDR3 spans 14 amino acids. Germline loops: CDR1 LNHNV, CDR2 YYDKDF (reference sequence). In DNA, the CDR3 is TGTGCCACCAGCAGAGACGGCGTCTCCTACGAGCAGTACTTC. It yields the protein CATSRDGVSYEQYF. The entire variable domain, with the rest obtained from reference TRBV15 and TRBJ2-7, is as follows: DAMVIQNPRYQVTQFGKPVTLSCSQTLNHNVMYWYQQKSSQAPKLLFHYYDKDFNNEADTPDNFQSRRPNTSFCFLDIRSPGLGDTAMYLCATSRDGVSYEQYFGPGTRLTVT.

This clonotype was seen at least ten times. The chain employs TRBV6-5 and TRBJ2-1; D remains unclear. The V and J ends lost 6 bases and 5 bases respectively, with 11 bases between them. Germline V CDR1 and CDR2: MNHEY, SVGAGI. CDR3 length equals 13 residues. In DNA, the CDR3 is TGTGCCAGCAGCGTTCGCCGAAACAATGAGCAGTTCTTC. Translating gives CASSVRRNNEQFF.

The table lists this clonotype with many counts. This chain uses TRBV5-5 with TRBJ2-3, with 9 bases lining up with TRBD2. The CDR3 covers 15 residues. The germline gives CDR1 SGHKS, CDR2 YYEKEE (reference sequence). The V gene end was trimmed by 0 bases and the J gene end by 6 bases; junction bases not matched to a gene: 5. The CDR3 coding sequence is TGTGCCAGCAGCTTGGAGGGTCTAGCGGGGGATACGCAGTATTTT. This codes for CASSLEGLAGDTQYF. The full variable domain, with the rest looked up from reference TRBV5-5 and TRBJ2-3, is DAGVTQSPTHLIKTRGQQVTLRCSPISGHKSVSWYQQVLGQGPQFIFQYYEKEERGRGNFPDRFSARQFPNYSSELNVNALLLGDSALYLCASSLEGLAGDTQYFGPGTRLTVL.

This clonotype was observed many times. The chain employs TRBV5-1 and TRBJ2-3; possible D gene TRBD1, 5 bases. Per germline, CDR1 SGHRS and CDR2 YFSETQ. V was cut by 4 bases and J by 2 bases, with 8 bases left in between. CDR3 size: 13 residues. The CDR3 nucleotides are TGCGCCAGCAGCGCAGGGTACACAGATACGCAGTATTTT. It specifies CASSAGYTDTQYF.

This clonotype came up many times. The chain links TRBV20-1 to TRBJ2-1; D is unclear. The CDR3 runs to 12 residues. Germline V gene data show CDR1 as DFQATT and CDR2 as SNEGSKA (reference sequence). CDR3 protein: CSPYLSYNEQFF. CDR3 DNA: TGCAGCCCATACCTATCCTACAATGAGCAGTTCTTC.

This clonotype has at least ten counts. The CDR3 loop reads CAISGTRLSYEQYF. In DNA, the CDR3 is TGTGCCATCAGTGGGACCCGTCTCTCCTACGAGCAGTACTTC. The J gene is TRBJ2-7, the V gene TRBV10-3, with unresolved D. V lost 4 bases and J 0 bases, leaving 10 bases between the germline ends. The CDR3 has 14 amino acids. The V gene's germline CDR1 is ENHRY and CDR2 SYGVKD.

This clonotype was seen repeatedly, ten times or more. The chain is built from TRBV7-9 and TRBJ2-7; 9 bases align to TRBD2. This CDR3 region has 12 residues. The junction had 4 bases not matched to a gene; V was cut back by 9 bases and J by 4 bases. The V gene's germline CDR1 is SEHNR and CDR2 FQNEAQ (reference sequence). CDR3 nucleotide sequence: TGTGCCAGTAGCGGGAGTAGGTACGAGCAGTACTTC. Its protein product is CASSGSRYEQYF. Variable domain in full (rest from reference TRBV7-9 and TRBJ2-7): DTGVSQNPRHKITKRGQNVTFRCDPISEHNRLYWYRQTLGQGPEFLTYFQNEAQLEKSRLLSDRFSAERPKGSFSTLEIQRTEQGDSAMYLCASSGSRYEQYFGPGTRLTVT.

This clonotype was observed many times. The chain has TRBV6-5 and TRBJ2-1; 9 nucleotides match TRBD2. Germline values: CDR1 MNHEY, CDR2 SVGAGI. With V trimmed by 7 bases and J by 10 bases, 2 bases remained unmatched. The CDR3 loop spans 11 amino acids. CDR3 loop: CASTAGGEQFF. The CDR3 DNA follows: TGTGCCAGCACCGCGGGGGGGGAGCAGTTCTTC.

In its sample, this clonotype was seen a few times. Here the CDR3 reads CASKGLGANYGYTF. DNA for the CDR3: TGTGCCAGTAAAGGTCTTGGAGCTAACTATGGCTACACCTTC. This sequence joins TRBV19 and TRBJ1-2; unclear D gene. In germline, CDR1 is LNHDA, CDR2 SQIVND (reference sequence). V was pared by 7 bases and J by 0 bases, with 12 bases between. The CDR3 is 14 amino acids.

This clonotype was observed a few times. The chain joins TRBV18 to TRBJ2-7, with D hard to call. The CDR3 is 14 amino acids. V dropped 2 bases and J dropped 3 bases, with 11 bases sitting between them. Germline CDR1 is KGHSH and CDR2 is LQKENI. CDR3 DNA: TGTGCCAGCTCACCAGACACGAAGGTCTACGAGCAGTACTTC. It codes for CASSPDTKVYEQYF.

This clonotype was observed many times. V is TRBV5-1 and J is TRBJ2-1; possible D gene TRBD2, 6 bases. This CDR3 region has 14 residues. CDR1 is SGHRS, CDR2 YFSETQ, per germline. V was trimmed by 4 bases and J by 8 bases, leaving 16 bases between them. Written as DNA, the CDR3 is TGCGCCAGCAGCGCAATGGAGGGGTGGTATGAGCAGTTCTTC. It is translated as CASSAMEGWYEQFF. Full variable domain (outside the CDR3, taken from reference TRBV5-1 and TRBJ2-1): KAGVTQTPRYLIKTRGQQVTLSCSPISGHRSVSWYQQTPGQGLQFLFEYFSETQRNKGNFPGRFSGRQFSNSRSEMNVSTLELGDSALYLCASSAMEGWYEQFFGPGTRLTVL.

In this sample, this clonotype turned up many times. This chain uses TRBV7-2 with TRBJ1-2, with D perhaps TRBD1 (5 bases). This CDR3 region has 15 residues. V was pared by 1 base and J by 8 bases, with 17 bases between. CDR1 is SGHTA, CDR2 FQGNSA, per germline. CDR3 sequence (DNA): TGTGCCAGCAGCTTAGGGGGACGGCTACCGGCGGGCTACACCTTC. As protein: CASSLGGRLPAGYTF.

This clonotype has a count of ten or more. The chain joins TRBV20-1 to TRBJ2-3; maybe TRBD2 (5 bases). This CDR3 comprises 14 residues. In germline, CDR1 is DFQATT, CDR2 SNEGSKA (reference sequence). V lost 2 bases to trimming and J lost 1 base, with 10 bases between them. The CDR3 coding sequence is TGCAGTGCTAGATGGCGGGCCGGCACAGATACGCAGTATTTT. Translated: CSARWRAGTDTQYF.

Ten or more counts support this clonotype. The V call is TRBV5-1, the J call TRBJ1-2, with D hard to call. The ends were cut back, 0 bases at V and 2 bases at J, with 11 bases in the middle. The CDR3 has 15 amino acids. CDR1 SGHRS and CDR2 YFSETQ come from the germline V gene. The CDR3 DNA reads TGCGCCAGCAGCTTGGAGGTTACAGACAACTATGGCTACACCTTC. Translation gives CASSLEVTDNYGYTF.

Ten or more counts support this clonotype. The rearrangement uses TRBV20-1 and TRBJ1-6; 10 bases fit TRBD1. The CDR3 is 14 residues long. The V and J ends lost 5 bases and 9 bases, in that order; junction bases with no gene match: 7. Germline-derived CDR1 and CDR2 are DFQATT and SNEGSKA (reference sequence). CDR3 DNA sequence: TGCAGTGCTCACCCTGGGACAGGGGCTTCACCCCTCCACTTT. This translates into CSAHPGTGASPLHF.

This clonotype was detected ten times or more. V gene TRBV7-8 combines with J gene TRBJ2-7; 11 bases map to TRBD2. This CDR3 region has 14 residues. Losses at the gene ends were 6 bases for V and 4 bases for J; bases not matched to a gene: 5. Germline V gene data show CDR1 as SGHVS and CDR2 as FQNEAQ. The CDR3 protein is CASRGTSGGYEQYF. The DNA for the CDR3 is TGTGCCAGCAGGGGGACTAGCGGAGGTTACGAGCAGTACTTC.

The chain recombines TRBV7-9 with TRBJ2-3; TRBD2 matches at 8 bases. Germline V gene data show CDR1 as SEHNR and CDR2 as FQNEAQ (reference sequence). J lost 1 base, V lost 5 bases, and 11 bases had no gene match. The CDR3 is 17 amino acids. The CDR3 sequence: CASSPPHGREGTDTQYF. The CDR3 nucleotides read TGTGCCAGCAGCCCACCGCATGGGCGGGAGGGCACAGATACGCAGTATTTT.

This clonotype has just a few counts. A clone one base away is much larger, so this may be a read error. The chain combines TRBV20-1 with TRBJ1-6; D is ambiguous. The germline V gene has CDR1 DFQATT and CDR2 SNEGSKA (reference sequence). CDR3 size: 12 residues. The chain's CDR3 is CSARETGSHLHF. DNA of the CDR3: TGCAGTGCTAGAGAAACCGGTTCACACCTCCACTTT.

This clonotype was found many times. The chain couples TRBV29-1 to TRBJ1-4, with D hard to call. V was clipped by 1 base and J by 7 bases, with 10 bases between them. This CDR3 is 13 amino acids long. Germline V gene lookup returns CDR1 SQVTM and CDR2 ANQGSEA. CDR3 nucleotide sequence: TGCAGCGTTGAAGTCTCCGGGCGTGAAAAACTGTTTTTT. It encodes CSVEVSGREKLFF.

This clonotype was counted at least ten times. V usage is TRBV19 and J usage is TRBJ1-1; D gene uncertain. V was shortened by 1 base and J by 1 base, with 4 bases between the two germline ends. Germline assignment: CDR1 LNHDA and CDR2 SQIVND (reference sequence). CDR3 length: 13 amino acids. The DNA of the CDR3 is TGTGCCAGTAGTATAGGGGCGAACACTGAAGCTTTCTTT. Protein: CASSIGANTEAFF. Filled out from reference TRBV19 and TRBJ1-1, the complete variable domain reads DGGITQSPKYLFRKEGQNVTLSCEQNLNHDAMYWYRQDPGQGLRLIYYSQIVNDFQKGDIAEGYSVSREKKESFPLTVTSAQKNPTAFYLCASSIGANTEAFFGQGTRLTVV.

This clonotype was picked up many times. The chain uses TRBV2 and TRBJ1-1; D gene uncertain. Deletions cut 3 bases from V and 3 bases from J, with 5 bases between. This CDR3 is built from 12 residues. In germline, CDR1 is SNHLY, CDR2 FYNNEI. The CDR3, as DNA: TGTGCCAGCAGTGATAGGGACACTGAAGCTTTCTTT. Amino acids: CASSDRDTEAFF.

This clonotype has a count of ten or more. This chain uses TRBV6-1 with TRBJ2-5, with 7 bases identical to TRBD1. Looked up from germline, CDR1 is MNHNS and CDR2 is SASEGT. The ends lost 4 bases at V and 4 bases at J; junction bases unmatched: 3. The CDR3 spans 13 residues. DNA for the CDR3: TGTGCCAGCAGTGCCGGGACAGTAGAGACCCAGTACTTC. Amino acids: CASSAGTVETQYF.

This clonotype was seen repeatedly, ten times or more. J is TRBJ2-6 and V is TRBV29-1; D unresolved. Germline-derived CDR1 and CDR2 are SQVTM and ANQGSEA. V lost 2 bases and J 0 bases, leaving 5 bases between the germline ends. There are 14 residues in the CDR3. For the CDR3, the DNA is TGCAGCGTTGAATGGACCTCTGGGGCCAACGTCCTGACTTTC. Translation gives CSVEWTSGANVLTF.